The next 3 T cell receptor beta chains were all read from a single sample in a study of cytomegalovirus exposure and HLA in healthy donors. Vbeta (60) and Jbeta (13) primers were used in the PCR. Some clones are missing from TCRdb's copy, which holds only in-frame ones; the method was immunoSEQ multiplex PCR. The sample has some 190,000 clones, about 89% seen once. The sequencing input was PBMCs. These receptor sequences come from a man between 25 and 39 years old in good health and CMV-seronegative.

The rearrangement joins TRBV28 to TRBJ1-4, with D possibly matching TRBD1 (5 bases). The germline gives CDR1 MDHEN, CDR2 SYDVKM. This CDR3 contains 15 residues. The V end lost 5 bases, the J end lost 6 bases, and 16 bases lay between the germline ends. Here the CDR3 reads CASSLDPGGYEKLFF. CDR3 DNA: TGTGCCAGCAGTCTAGACCCGGGGGGATATGAAAAACTGTTTTTT.

This chain joins TRBV27 and TRBJ2-3, with TRBD2 matching 9 bases. The CDR3 is 15 amino acids. Germline trimming cut 7 bases from V and 5 bases from J; bases unmatched to any gene: 10. Germline values: CDR1 MNHEY, CDR2 SMNVEV (reference sequence). This CDR3 reads CASIRRGGREDTQYF. In nucleotides, the CDR3 is TGTGCCAGCATCAGGCGGGGGGGCCGAGAAGATACGCAGTATTTT.

This clone was seen only a few times. The chain joins TRBV9 to TRBJ2-7, with D perhaps TRBD2 (6 bases). The CDR3 consists of 16 residues. Looked up from germline, CDR1 is SGDLS and CDR2 is YYNGEE. Deletions cut 2 bases from V and 3 bases from J, with 18 bases between. In nucleotides, the CDR3 is TGTGCCAGCAGCGTTGGGATGGGGACTTCCATCTACGAGCAGTACTTC. This codes for CASSVGMGTSIYEQYF.